Below are 13 T cell receptor beta chains sequenced from a single sample in a study of T cells in Graves' hyperthyroidism and ophthalmopathy. Amplification targeted TCR beta CDR3 regions from RNA transcripts. First-round RT-PCR of the TCR CDR3 relied on the HTBI primer set. One entry per CDR3 protein, called by TCRdb with MiXCR from the multiplex PCR reads. The sample has 600,000 to 900,000 distinct CDR3 sequences, roughly 15% seen once. The material sequenced was blood. Receptors originate from a man in his late teens or twenties with Graves' hyperthyroidism.

The rearrangement links TRBV15 to TRBJ2-5; D might be TRBD1 (5 bases). V was cut by 4 bases and J by 5 bases, with 11 bases left in between. CDR1 and CDR2 from the germline V gene are LNHNV and YYDKDF (reference sequence). The CDR3 covers 13 residues. The CDR3 region is CATSTGQGETQYF. The CDR3 region has the DNA TGTGCCACCAGCACCGGGCAGGGTGAGACCCAGTACTTC.

J is TRBJ2-7 and V is TRBV5-1; D is perhaps TRBD2 (5 bases). Germline CDR1 and CDR2: SGHRS and YFSETQ. V lost 2 bases and J lost 4, with 13 bases in between. The length of the CDR3 is 14 residues. The chain's CDR3 is CASSFVRATYEQYF. The CDR3 region has the DNA TGCGCCAGCAGCTTTGTGCGGGCGACGTACGAGCAGTACTTC.

This clonotype was seen many times. V and J are TRBV7-2 and TRBJ1-1, with a tentative D call TRBD1 (5 bases). Trimming stripped 5 bases from V and 1 base from J, with 11 bases between. The germline V gene encodes CDR1 SGHTA and CDR2 FQGNSA. The CDR3 is made up of 14 amino acids. The CDR3 DNA follows: TGTGCCAGCAGCGGGCGGGGGTGGAACACTGAAGCTTTCTTT. Amino acids: CASSGRGWNTEAFF.

The J gene is TRBJ1-1, the V gene TRBV12-3 or TRBV12-4; 7 nucleotides line up with TRBD1. V lost 7 bases, J lost 5 bases, and 4 bases stayed unmatched. The length of the CDR3 is 12 residues. DNA of the CDR3: TGTGCCAGCACCAGGGGGGTTACTGAAGCTTTCTTT. This translates into CASTRGVTEAFF.

At least ten counts were recorded for this clonotype. The chain combines TRBV2 with TRBJ1-5; D ambiguous. The CDR3 is made up of 12 amino acids. V gave up 6 bases and J gave up 4 bases, with 7 bases separating them. Per the germline V gene, CDR1 is SNHLY and CDR2 is FYNNEI. Here the CDR3 DNA reads TGTGCCAGCAGAGCCGGTAATCAGCCCCAGCATTTT. This sequence encodes CASRAGNQPQHF.

DNA for the CDR3: TGTGCCAGTGTAGGGCAGGGGAGTGAGCAGTTCTTC. Its translation: CASVGQGSEQFF. V usage is TRBV28 and J usage is TRBJ2-1, with D possibly being TRBD1 (6 bases). Trimming removed 9 bases from V and 9 bases from J, with 15 bases in between. Germline V gene data show CDR1 as MDHEN and CDR2 as SYDVKM. The length of the CDR3 is 12 residues.

There are many counts of this clonotype. The rearrangement links TRBV3-1 to TRBJ2-5; 12 nucleotides line up with TRBD1. This CDR3 spans 15 amino acids. J gave up 4 bases and V 3 bases, and 3 bases lay outside the gene matches. Germline CDR1 reads LGHDT; CDR2 reads YNNKEL (reference sequence). The DNA for the CDR3 is TGTGCCAGCAGCCAGTGGGACAGGGGGCGAGAGACCCAGTACTTC. As protein: CASSQWDRGRETQYF.

The chain is built from TRBV9 and TRBJ2-3; 9 positions agree with TRBD2. CDR1 and CDR2 (germline): SGDLS, YYNGEE. The CDR3 extends over 15 amino acids. Losses at the gene ends were 4 bases for V and 5 bases for J; bases not matched to a gene: 8. CDR3 in amino acids: CASSPRGSGGDTQYF. The CDR3 DNA reads TGTGCCAGCAGCCCTCGCGGTAGCGGGGGAGATACGCAGTATTTT.

This clonotype was counted ten times or more. The junction shows a germline mismatch at one end, possibly a read error. The genes are TRBV12-3 or TRBV12-4 and TRBJ2-2; D is undetermined. There are 12 residues in the CDR3. CDR3 sequence reads: CVSSSNTGELFF. The CDR3 DNA reads as TGTGTCAGCAGTAGTAACACCGGGGAGCTGTTTTTT.

The chain recombines TRBV27 with TRBJ2-5; 7 nucleotides agree with TRBD2. CDR3 length equals 14 residues. V lost 5 bases and J lost 3; bases outside the gene matches: 6. The V gene's germline CDR1 is MNHEY and CDR2 SMNVEV (reference sequence). The CDR3 loop reads CASSATLAKETQYF. The CDR3 DNA reads TGTGCCAGCAGTGCAACACTAGCGAAAGAGACCCAGTACTTC.

This clonotype was seen more than once but under ten times. This chain joins TRBV18 and TRBJ2-1, with 14 positions matching TRBD2. The CDR3 spans 19 residues. The germline V gene encodes CDR1 KGHSH and CDR2 LQKENI. Germline trimming cut 3 bases from V and 2 bases from J; bases unmatched to any gene: 9. The CDR3 sequence: CASSPTSGTSGRPYNEQFF. CDR3 DNA sequence: TGTGCCAGCTCACCTACCTCCGGGACTAGCGGGAGACCCTACAATGAGCAGTTCTTC.

This clonotype was seen many times. The chain carries TRBV28 and TRBJ2-7; possibly TRBD1 or TRBD2 for D (7 bases each). Germline V lookup: CDR1 MDHEN, CDR2 SYDVKM. V was shortened by 5 bases and J by 6 bases, with 17 bases between the two germline ends. This CDR3 region has 14 residues. The CDR3 DNA is TGTGCCAGCAGTATACCGGGACAGCGGGGCGAGCAGTACTTC. Its translation is CASSIPGQRGEQYF.

The rearrangement uses TRBV11-3 and TRBJ2-7; 12 nucleotides match TRBD2. The CDR3 extends over 15 amino acids. J lost 6 bases, V lost 5 bases, and 8 bases had no gene match. The germline CDR1 and CDR2 sequences are SGHNT and YENEEA. The CDR3 DNA follows: TGTGCCAGCAGCGAAAGGACTAGCGGGAACTCCGAGCAGTACTTC. This translates into CASSERTSGNSEQYF. The whole variable domain, remainder taken from reference TRBV11-3 and TRBJ2-7, is EAGVVQSPRYKIIEKKQPVAFWCNPISGHNTLYWYLQNLGQGPELLIRYENEEAVDDSQLPKDRFSAERLKGVDSTLKIQPAELGDSAVYLCASSERTSGNSEQYFGPGTRLTVT.